This TCR beta chain derives from a study of beta chain features in type 1 diabetes. Broader study findings: Shorter TCRB CDR3s, moderately but significantly so, were found in Type 1 diabetes patients in all four CD4+ subsets.

The collection from each donor was one heparinised blood draw averaging roughly 100 mL. CD45RO/CCR7/CD25/CD127/CD95/CD27 staining was used to isolate CD4+ naive, central memory, regulatory and stem cell-like memory cells by sorting. This clone was observed a handful of times. Its antigen is undetermined. Every bit of the isolated RNA underwent reverse transcription, so sequencing read expressed TCRB transcripts. Millions of reads was the average for naive, central memory and regulatory T cell samples. Sequencing used immunoSEQ multiplex PCR; TCRdb keeps in-frame clones, though not all of them. The table shows 600,000 to 750,000 clones, with around an eighth occurring only once. Germline V CDR1 and CDR2: SEHNR, FQNEAQ (reference sequence). The V segment lost 5 bases and the J segment 1 base; nucleotides outside the gene matches: 5. CDR3 length: 17 residues.

The clonotype originates from a man under 40 with type 1 diabetes. This chain joins TRBV7-9 and TRBJ2-2; 12 bases are shared with TRBD2. Material for sequencing was naive CD4+ T cells from blood. The CDR3 reads CASSLRLAGENTGELFF. The CDR3 DNA reads as TGTGCCAGCAGCCTTCGACTAGCGGGAGAGAACACCGGGGAGCTGTTTTTT. Variable domain in full (rest from reference TRBV7-9 and TRBJ2-2): DTGVSQNPRHKITKRGQNVTFRCDPISEHNRLYWYRQTLGQGPEFLTYFQNEAQLEKSRLLSDRFSAERPKGSFSTLEIQRTEQGDSAMYLCASSLRLAGENTGELFFGEGSRLTVL.